Each of the 6 T cell receptor beta chains below was sequenced from the same sample in a study of CD8 T cells in Susac syndrome. The RNA input was roughly 0.45 to 1 ug, and it was reverse transcribed with random hexamers. TCRdb used MiXCR to reprocess the immunoSEQ multiplex PCR reads, holding one entry per CDR3 protein. The sample lists roughly 250,000 distinct CDR3 sequences, approximately 95% occurring once. The sequencing input was CD4+ T cells from PBMCs. The source is a human donor with Susac syndrome.

This chain uses TRBV29-1 with TRBJ2-2; 9 bases are a match to TRBD2. Germline V gene data show CDR1 as SQVTM and CDR2 as ANQGSEA. V was pared by 6 bases and J by 6 bases, with 8 bases of the junction left unmatched. CDR3 length equals 14 residues. The CDR3 spells CSVGAGGPSGELFF. The CDR3 bases are TGCAGCGTGGGGGCGGGAGGGCCATCCGGGGAGCTGTTTTTT.

The chain carries TRBV10-2 and TRBJ2-1, with 8 nucleotides matching TRBD2. CDR1 WSHSY and CDR2 SAAADI come from the germline V gene. The CDR3 covers 12 residues. J gave up 9 bases and V 6 bases, and 4 bases lay outside the gene matches. The CDR3: CASSGRAVEQFF. The DNA of the CDR3 is TGCGCCAGCAGCGGGAGGGCCGTTGAGCAGTTCTTC.

This clonotype was counted a single time. This chain connects TRBV9 to TRBJ2-3; no reliable D call. This CDR3 spans 14 amino acids. V lost 3 bases and J 1 base, leaving 9 bases between the germline ends. Germline assignment: CDR1 SGDLS and CDR2 YYNGEE. CDR3 loop: CASSALRGTDTQYF. The CDR3 DNA is TGTGCCAGCAGCGCCCTTCGGGGCACAGATACGCAGTATTTT. The complete variable domain, with remaining parts taken from reference TRBV9 and TRBJ2-3, reads DSGVTQTPKHLITATGQRVTLRCSPRSGDLSVYWYQQSLDQGLQFLIQYYNGEERAKGNILERFSAQQFPDLHSELNLSSLELGDSALYFCASSALRGTDTQYFGPGTRLTVL.

This clonotype has a single count. In DNA form, the CDR3 reads TGTGCCTGGAGTGTGAAAGATACGCAGTATTTT. Residues: CAWSVKDTQYF. V and J are TRBV30 and TRBJ2-3; D call uncertain. Trimming removed 0 bases from V and 5 bases from J, with 3 bases in between. Per the germline V gene, CDR1 is GTSNPN and CDR2 is SVGIG (reference sequence). This CDR3 spans 11 amino acids.

The chain combines TRBV29-1 with TRBJ2-1; TRBD2 is a possible D gene (6 bases). CDR1 and CDR2 (germline): SQVTM, ANQGSEA. This CDR3 region has 13 residues. Trimming pared 6 bases from V and 8 bases from J, leaving 17 bases between. The CDR3, as DNA: TGCAGCGTGGCCTCCCGGACTATTTATGAGCAGTTCTTC. This codes for CSVASRTIYEQFF.

The CDR3 spells CASSSGQSNEQFF. In DNA form, the CDR3 reads TGTGCCAGCAGCTCCGGGCAGAGCAATGAGCAGTTCTTC. The rearrangement uses TRBV28 and TRBJ2-1; unclear D gene. The CDR3 runs 13 residues. The germline V gene encodes CDR1 MDHEN and CDR2 SYDVKM. V lost 6 bases, J lost 6 bases, and 12 bases lay in between.